This T cell receptor (beta chain) was sequenced for a study of cytomegalovirus exposure and HLA in healthy donors. As to this clone: Its antigen is not identified.

The germline V gene encodes CDR1 SGHAT and CDR2 FQNNGV. Trimming removed 4 bases at V and 4 bases at J, with 23 bases between. This CDR3 spans 17 amino acids. The PCR employed 60 Vbeta primers together with 13 Jbeta primers. Profiled with immunoSEQ multiplex PCR; TCRdb holds only in-frame clones, not every one. The sample records roughly 200,000 clones, roughly four fifths being singletons. The study's findings and limits: Roughly uniform sequencing depth across donors was assumed, possibly incorrectly. Reportedly, TCR beta sequences accurately predicted HLA-A and HLA-B alleles in most subjects.

This receptor was identified in a middle-aged man in good health and CMV-seropositive. The genes are TRBV11-2 and TRBJ2-7, with D tentatively TRBD1 (6 bases). The sequenced sample was PBMCs. The CDR3 DNA reads TGTGCCAGCAGCTCCTACAGGGAGAACGAACGGTTGTACGAGCAGTACTTC. Residues: CASSSYRENERLYEQYF.